The T cell receptor beta chain described here comes from a study of blood T cells in healthy people across ages. PBMCs, at least 7 million per sample, were isolated. This clonotype was seen ten or more times. Its antigen is unknown. Study-wide results and limits: Leaving the PBMCs unsorted stopped any conclusive comparison of naive versus antigen-experienced cells. Compared with aged donors, long-lived donors showed fewer expanded clones, suggesting selection.

The V end lost 0 bases, the J end lost 1 base, and 12 bases lay between the germline ends. This CDR3 has 16 residues. CDR1 MGHRA and CDR2 YSYEKL come from the germline V gene. The use of a sample-barcoded 5' primer and a J-beta primer mix characterized a second PCR of about 6 to 12 cycles. TCRdb redid the calling of the 5' RACE reads with MiXCR, one entry per CDR3 protein. The top ten hold about a sixth of the sample, which has around 670,000 distinct CDR3 sequences, about 30% seen once. Sequencing was performed on blood. The chain couples TRBV4-1 to TRBJ2-5, with D maybe TRBD1 (7 bases). The sequence derives from a woman older than 75 in good health. The CDR3 here is CASSQDGGGPQETQYF. The CDR3 DNA sequence: TGCGCCAGCAGCCAAGATGGAGGGGGCCCCCAAGAGACCCAGTACTTC.